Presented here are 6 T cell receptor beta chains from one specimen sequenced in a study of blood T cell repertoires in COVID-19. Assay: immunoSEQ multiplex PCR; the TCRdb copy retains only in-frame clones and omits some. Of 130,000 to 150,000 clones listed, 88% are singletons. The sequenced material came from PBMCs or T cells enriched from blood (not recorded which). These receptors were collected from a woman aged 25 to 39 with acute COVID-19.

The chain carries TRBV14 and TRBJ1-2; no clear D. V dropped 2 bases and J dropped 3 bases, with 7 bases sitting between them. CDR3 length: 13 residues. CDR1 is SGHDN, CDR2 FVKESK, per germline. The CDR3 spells CASSQYQYYGYTF. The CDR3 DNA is TGTGCCAGCAGCCAATACCAGTACTATGGCTACACCTTC.

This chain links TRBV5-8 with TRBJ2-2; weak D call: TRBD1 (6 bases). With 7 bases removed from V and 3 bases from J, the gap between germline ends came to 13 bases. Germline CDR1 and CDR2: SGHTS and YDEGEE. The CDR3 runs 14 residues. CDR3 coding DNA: TGTGCCAGCTCCAGACAGGACCACACCGGGGAGCTGTTTTTT. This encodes CASSRQDHTGELFF.

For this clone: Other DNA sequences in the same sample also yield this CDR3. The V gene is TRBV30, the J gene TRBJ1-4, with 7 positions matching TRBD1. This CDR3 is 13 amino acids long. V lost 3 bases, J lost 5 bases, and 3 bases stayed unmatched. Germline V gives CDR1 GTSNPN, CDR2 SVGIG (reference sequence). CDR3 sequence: CAWSGQVNEKLFF. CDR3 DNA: TGTGCCTGGAGCGGACAGGTCAATGAAAAACTGTTTTTT.

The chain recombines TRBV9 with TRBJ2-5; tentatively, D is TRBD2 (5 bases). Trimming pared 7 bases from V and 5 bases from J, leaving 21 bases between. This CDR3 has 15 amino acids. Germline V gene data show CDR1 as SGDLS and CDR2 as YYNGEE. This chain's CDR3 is CASSPRGPPGETQYF. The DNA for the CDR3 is TGTGCCAGCTCCCCCAGAGGCCCCCCGGGGGAGACCCAGTACTTC.

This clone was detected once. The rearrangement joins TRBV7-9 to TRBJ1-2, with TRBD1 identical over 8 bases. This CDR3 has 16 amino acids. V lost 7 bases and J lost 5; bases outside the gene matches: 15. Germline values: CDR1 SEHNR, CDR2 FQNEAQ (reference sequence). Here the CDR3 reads CASTNQGAQYRYGYTF. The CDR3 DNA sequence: TGTGCCAGCACCAATCAGGGGGCGCAGTATCGTTATGGCTACACCTTC.

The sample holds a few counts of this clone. The CDR3 spells CASAGASGPEQYF. DNA of the CDR3: TGTGCTAGTGCTGGGGCTAGCGGGCCCGAGCAGTACTTC. This chain links TRBV12-5 with TRBJ2-7; 8 bases fit TRBD2. The germline V gene encodes CDR1 LGHNT and CDR2 FRNRAP. There are 13 residues in the CDR3. Trimming at V came to 7 bases and at J to 6 bases, leaving 8 bases not matched to a gene.